The subject of this entry is one TCR beta chain. Each 10 ml fresh peripheral blood draw supplied the PBMCs. CDR3 length: 14 residues. CDR1 and CDR2 from the germline V gene are MNHEY and SMNVEV (reference sequence). Trimming took off 0 bases at V and 5 bases at J, with 11 bases between the two ends. This sample stems from a study of T cells in Graves' hyperthyroidism and ophthalmopathy. For the study at large: Peripheral blood was drawn at first diagnosis, prior to all treatment.

RNA transcripts gave rise to amplified TCR beta CDR3 regions. When the TCR CDR3 underwent first-round RT-PCR, the HTBI primer set was used. TCRdb re-analysed the multiplex PCR reads in MiXCR, keeping a single row per CDR3 protein. The sample shows under 800,000 distinct CDR3 sequences, around 13% of them seen only once. Source material: blood. The chain links TRBV27 to TRBJ2-7; a weak D match, TRBD2 (5 bases). This TCR was recovered from a woman between 18 and 29 years old with Graves' hyperthyroidism. The chain's CDR3 is CASSLSTGIDEQYF. The CDR3 bases are TGTGCCAGCAGTTTATCTACGGGGATCGACGAGCAGTACTTC.